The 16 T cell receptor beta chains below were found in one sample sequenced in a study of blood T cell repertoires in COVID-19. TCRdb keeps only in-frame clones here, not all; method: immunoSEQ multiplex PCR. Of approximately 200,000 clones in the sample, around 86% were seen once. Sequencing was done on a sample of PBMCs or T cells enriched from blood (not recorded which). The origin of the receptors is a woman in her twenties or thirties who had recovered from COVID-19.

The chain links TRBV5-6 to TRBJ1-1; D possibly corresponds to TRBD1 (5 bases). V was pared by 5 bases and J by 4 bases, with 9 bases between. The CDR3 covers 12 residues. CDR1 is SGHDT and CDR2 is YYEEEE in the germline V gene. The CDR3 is CASRRGFTEAFF. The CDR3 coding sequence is TGTGCCAGCAGAAGGGGTTTCACTGAAGCTTTCTTT.

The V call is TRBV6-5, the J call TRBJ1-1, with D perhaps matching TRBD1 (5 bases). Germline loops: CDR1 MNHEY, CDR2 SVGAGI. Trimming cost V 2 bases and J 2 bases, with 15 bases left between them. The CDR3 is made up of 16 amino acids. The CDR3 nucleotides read TGTGCCAGCAGTTACCCTACGGGGGGGGGAAACACTGAAGCTTTCTTT. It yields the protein CASSYPTGGGNTEAFF.

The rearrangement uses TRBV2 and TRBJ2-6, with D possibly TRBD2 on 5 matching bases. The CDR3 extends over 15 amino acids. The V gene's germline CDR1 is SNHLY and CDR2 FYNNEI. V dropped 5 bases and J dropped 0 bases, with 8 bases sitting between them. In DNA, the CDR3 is TGTGCCAGCAGTCGGGGTAGCTCTGGGGCCAACGTCCTGACTTTC. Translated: CASSRGSSGANVLTF.

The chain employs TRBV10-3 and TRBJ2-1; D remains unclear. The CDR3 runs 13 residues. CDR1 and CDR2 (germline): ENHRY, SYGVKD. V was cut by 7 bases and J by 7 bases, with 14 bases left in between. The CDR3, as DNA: TGTGCCATCAACCCTAGTCTCTCTAATGAGCAGTTCTTC. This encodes CAINPSLSNEQFF.

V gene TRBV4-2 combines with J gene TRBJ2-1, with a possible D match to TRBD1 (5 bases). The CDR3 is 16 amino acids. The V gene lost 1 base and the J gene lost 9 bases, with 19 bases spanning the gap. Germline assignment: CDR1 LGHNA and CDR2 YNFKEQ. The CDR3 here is CASSQALKTQGREQFF. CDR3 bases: TGTGCCAGCAGCCAAGCCCTGAAGACTCAGGGCCGTGAGCAGTTCTTC.

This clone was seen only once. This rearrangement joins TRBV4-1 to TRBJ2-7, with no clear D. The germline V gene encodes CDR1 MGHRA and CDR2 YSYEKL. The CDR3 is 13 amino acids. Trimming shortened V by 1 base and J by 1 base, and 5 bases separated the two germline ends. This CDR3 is CASSQVSSYEQYF. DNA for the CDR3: TGCGCCAGCAGCCAAGTTAGTTCCTACGAGCAGTACTTC.

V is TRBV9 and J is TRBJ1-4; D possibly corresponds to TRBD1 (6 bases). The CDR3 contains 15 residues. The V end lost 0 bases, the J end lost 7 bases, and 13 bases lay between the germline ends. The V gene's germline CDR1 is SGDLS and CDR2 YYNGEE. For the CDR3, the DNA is TGTGCCAGCAGCGTAGAACCCAGGGGTACTGAAAAACTGTTTTTT. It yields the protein CASSVEPRGTEKLFF.

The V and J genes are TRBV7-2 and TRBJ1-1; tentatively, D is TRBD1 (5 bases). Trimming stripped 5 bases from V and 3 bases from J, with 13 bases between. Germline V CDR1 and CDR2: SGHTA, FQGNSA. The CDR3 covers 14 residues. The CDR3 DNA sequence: TGTGCCAGCAGCCTAAGTCAGGGTTACACTGAAGCTTTCTTT. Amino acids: CASSLSQGYTEAFF.

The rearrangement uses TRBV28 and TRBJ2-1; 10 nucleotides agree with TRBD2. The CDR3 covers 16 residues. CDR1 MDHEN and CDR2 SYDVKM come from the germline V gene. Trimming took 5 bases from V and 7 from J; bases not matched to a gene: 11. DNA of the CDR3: TGTGCCAGCAGTCGCGAAAGGAAGACTAGCGGGAATGAGCAGTTCTTC. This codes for CASSRERKTSGNEQFF.

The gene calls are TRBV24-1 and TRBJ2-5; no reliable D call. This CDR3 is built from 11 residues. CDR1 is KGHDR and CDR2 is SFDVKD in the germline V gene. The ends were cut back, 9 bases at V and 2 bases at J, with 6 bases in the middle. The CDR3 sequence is CATGVQETQYF. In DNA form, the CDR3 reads TGTGCCACCGGAGTGCAAGAGACCCAGTACTTC.

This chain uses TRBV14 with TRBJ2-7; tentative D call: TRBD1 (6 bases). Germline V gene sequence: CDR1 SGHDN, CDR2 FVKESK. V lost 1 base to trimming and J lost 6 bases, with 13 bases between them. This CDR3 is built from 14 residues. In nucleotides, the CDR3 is TGTGCCAGCAGCCAAGTAACAGGGCAGAGCGAGCAGTACTTC. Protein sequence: CASSQVTGQSEQYF.

The CDR3 protein is CASSLGQSEREQYF. CDR3 nucleotide sequence: TGCGCCAGCAGCTTGGGACAGTCCGAAAGGGAGCAGTACTTC. The chain recombines TRBV5-1 with TRBJ2-7; TRBD1 might be the D (5 bases). Trimming left V 0 bases short and J 7 bases short, with 14 bases between. The CDR3 loop spans 14 amino acids. From germline, CDR1 is SGHRS and CDR2 YFSETQ.

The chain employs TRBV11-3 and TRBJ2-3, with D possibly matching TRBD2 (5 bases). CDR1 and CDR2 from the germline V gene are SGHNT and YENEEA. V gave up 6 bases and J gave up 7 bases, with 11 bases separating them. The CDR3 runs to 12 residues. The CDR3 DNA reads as TGTGCCAGCAGTCGAACTAGTTATACGCAGTATTTT. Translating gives CASSRTSYTQYF. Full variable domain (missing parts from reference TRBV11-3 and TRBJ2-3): EAGVVQSPRYKIIEKKQPVAFWCNPISGHNTLYWYLQNLGQGPELLIRYENEEAVDDSQLPKDRFSAERLKGVDSTLKIQPAELGDSAVYLCASSRTSYTQYFGPGTRLTVL.

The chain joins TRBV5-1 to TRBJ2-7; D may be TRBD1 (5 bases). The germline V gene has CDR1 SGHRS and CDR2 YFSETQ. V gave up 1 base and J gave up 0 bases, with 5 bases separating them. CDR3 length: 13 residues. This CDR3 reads CASSLQGSYEQYF. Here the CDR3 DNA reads TGCGCCAGCAGCTTGCAGGGCTCCTACGAGCAGTACTTC.

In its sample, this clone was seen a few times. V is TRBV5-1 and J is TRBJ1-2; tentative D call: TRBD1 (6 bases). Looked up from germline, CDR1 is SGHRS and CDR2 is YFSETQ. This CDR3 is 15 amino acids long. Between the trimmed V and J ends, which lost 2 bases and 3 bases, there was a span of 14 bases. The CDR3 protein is CASSLTPTGDYGYTF. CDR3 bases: TGCGCCAGCAGCTTAACCCCGACAGGTGACTATGGCTACACCTTC.

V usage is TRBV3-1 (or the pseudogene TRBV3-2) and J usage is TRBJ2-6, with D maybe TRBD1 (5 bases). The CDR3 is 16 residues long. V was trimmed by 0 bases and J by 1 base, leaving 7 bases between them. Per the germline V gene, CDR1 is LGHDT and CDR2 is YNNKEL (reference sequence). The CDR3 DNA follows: TGTGCCAGCAGCCAAGATCCAGGGTCTGGGGCCAACGTCCTGACTTTC. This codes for CASSQDPGSGANVLTF.